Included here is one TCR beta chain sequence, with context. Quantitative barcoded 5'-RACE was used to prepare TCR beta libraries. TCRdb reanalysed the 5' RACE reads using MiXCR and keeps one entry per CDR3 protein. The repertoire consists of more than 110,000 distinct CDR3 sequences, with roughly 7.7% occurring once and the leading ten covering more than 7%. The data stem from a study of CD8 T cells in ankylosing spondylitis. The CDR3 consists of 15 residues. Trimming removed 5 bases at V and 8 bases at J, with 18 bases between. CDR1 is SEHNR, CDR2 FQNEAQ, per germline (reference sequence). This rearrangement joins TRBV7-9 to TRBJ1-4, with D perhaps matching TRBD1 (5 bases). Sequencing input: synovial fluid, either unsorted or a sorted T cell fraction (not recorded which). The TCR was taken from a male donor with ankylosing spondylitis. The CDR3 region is CASSPRDSLGEKLFF. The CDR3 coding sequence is TGTGCCAGCAGCCCCCGGGACTCCCTGGGGGAAAAACTGTTTTTT. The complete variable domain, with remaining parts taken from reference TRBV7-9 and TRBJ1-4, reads DTGVSQNPRHKITKRGQNVTFRCDPISEHNRLYWYRQTLGQGPEFLTYFQNEAQLEKSRLLSDRFSAERPKGSFSTLEIQRTEQGDSAMYLCASSPRDSLGEKLFFGSGTQLSVL.